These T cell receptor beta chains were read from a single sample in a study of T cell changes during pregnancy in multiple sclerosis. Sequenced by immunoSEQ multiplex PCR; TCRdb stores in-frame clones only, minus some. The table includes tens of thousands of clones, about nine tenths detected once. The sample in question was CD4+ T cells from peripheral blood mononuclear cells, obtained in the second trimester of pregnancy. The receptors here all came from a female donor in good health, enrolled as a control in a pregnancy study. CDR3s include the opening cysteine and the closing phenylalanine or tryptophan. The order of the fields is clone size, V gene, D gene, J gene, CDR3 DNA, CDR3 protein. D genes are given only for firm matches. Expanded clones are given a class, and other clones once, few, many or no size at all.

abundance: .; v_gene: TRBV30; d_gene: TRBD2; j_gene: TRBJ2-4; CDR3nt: TGTGCCTGGAGTGCCATAGCGGGGGGGCGGGGATTGATGTCCAAAAACATTCAGTACTTC; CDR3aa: CAWSAIAGGRGLMSKNIQYF
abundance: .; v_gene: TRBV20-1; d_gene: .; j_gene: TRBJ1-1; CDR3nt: TGCAGTGCCGACAAGAACACTGAAGCTTTCTTT; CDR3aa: CSADKNTEAFF
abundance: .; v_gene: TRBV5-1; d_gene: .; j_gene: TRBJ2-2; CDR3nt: TGCGCCAGTAGCTTGGGGCTTAACACCGGGGAGCTGTTTTTT; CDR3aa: CASSLGLNTGELFF
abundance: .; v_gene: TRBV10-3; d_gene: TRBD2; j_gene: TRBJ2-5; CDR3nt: TGTGCCATCAGTGAGGGGCTAGCGGGAACGAGTGAGACCCAGTACTTC; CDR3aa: CAISEGLAGTSETQYF
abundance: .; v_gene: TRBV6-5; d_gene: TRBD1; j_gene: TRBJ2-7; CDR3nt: TGTGCCAGCAGTTACTCGGGGACAGTCACCACCTACGAGCAGTACTTC; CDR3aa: CASSYSGTVTTYEQYF
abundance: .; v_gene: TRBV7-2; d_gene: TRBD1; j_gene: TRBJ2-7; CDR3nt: TGTGCCAGCAGCGACGGACAGGGAAGGTCGCGGCAGTACTTC; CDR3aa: CASSDGQGRSRQYF
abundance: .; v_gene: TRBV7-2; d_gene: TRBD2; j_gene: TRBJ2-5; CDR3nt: TGTGCCAGCAGCTCCGGACTAGCTCAAGAGACCCAGTACTTC; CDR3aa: CASSSGLAQETQYF
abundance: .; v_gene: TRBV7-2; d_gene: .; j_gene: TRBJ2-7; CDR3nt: TGTGCCAGCAGCCACAACTCCTACGAGCAGTACTTC; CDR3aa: CASSHNSYEQYF
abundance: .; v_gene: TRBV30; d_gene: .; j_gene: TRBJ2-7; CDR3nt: TGTGCCTGGAGTGGGAGACAGACCTACGAGCAGTACTTC; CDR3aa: CAWSGRQTYEQYF
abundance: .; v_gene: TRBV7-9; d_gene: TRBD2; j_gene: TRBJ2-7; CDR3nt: TGTGCCAGCAGCTTAGTCGGGACTAGCGGATCCTACGAGCAGTACTTC; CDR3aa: CASSLVGTSGSYEQYF
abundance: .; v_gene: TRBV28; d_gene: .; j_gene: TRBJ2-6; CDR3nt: TGTGCCAGCAGTAGACAGAGCTCTGGGGCCAACGTCCTGACTTTC; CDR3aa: CASSRQSSGANVLTF
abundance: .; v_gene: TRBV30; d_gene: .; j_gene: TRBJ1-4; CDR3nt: TGTGCCTGGAGTGTAGGAGGTGTGGAAAAACTGTTTTTT; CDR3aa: CAWSVGGVEKLFF
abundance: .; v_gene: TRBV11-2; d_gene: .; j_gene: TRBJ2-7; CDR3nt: TGTGCCAGCAGCTTCTCTTTTGCTCCTAGTCAGGGTTACGAGCAGTACTTC; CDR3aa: CASSFSFAPSQGYEQYF
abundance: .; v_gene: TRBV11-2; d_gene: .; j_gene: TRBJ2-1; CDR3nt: TGTGCCAGCAGCTTAGTTACTAGAACGACTGAGCAGTTCTTC; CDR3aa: CASSLVTRTTEQFF
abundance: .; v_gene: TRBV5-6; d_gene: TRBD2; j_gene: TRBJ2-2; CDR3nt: TGTGCCAGCAGCTTGTGGCCCCGGACTAGCGGGAGAATCGGGGAGCTGTTTTTT; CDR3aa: CASSLWPRTSGRIGELFF
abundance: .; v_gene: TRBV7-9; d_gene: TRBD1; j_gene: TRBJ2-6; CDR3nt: TGTGCCAGCAGCTTAGGACAGGGTACCCCTGGGGCCAACGTCCTGACTTTC; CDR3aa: CASSLGQGTPGANVLTF
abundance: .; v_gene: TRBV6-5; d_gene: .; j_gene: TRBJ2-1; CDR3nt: TGTGCCAGCAGCATCGGAAGAGCGTCCTACAATGAGCAGTTCTTC; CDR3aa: CASSIGRASYNEQFF
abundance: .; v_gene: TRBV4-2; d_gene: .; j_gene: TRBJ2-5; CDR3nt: TGTGCCAGCAGCCTAGATAGCACAAACCAAGAGACCCAGTACTTC; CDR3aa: CASSLDSTNQETQYF
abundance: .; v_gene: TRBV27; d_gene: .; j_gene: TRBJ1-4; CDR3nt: TGTGCCAGCAGTTTATCGATACAGGGAGGGTCGGTCGTAAAACTGTTTTTT; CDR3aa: CASSLSIQGGSVVKLFF
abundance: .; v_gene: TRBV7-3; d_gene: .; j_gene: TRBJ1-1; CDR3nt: TGTGCCAGCAGCTCACGCCAGGGGGAAGCTTTCTTT; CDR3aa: CASSSRQGEAFF
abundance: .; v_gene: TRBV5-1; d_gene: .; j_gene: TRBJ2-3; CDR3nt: TGCGCCAGCGGCCCCACAGATACGCAGTATTTT; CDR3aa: CASGPTDTQYF
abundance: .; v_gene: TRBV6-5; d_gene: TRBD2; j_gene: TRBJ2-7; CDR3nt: TGTGCCAGCAGGACCGGGACTAGCGGGACATACGAGCAGTACTTC; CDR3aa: CASRTGTSGTYEQYF
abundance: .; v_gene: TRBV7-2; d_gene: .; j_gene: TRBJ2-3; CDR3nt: TGTGCCAGCAGCACTCCCCCAGATACGCAGTATTTT; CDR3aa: CASSTPPDTQYF
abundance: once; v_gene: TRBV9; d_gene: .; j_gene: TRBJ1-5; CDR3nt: TGTGCCAGCAGCGTAGGGGTTTGGGCAGGGCCGCCGAGCAATCAGCCCCAGCATTTT; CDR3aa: CASSVGVWAGPPSNQPQHF
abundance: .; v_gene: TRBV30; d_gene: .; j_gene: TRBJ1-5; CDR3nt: TGTGCCTGGGCTGGGGGGGGGCATCAGCCCCAGCATTTT; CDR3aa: CAWAGGGHQPQHF
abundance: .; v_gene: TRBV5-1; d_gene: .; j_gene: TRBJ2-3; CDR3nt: TGCGCCAGCAGCTTGGAACTAGCTCGATTAAATACGCAGTATTTT; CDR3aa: CASSLELARLNTQYF
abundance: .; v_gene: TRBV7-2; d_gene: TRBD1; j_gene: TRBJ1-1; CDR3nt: TGTGCCAGCAGCTTCCGACAGGGGCGAAGGGGCACTGAAGCTTTCTTT; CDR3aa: CASSFRQGRRGTEAFF
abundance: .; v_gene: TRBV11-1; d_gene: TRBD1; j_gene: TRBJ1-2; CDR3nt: TGTGCCAGCAGCTTAGCGCCCTGGGACAGGAGCTCTAACTATGGCTACACCTTC; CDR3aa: CASSLAPWDRSSNYGYTF
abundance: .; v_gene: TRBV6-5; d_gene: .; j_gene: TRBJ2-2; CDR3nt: TGTGCCAGCAACCCCCAGGGGAACACCGGGGAGCTGTTTTTT; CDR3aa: CASNPQGNTGELFF